The clone carrying this T cell receptor beta chain was picked up a small number of times. These data come from a study of blood T cells in healthy people across ages. The germline V gene encodes CDR1 MNHEY and CDR2 SVGAGI. The CDR3 has 16 residues. The ends were cut back, 8 bases at V and 1 base at J, with 20 bases in the middle. The authors ran a second PCR of roughly 6 to 12 cycles using a sample-barcoded 5' primer and a J-beta primer mix. TCRdb reprocessed the 5' RACE reads with MiXCR, giving one entry per CDR3 protein. The sample includes some 890,000 distinct CDR3 sequences, roughly 28% of them seen just once. These data also featured in a second study, about T cells of mothers and their children. That work adds: Relative to unrelated pairs, biologically related mother-child dyads exhibited marginally greater, non-significant overlap.

The V call is TRBV6-5, the J call TRBJ1-1, with TRBD1 as a possible D gene (5 bases). This sequence originates from a woman between 40 and 50 years old in good health. The sequencing input was blood. The CDR3 sequence is CASASRMGPWNTEAFF. DNA of the CDR3: TGTGCCAGCGCCTCAAGGATGGGGCCGTGGAACACTGAAGCTTTCTTT.